The present TCR beta chain was sequenced within a study of neoadjuvant anti-PD-1 for oral cavity cancer. Notes on the study in general: Each response group had just a few patients in TCR analyses. Treg/Th17 ratio rose with pretreatment blood and fell with post-treatment tumor TCRbeta clonality.

Most PBMC samples had 480 ng input DNA in six replicates. Assay used: immunoSEQ multiplex PCR; TCRdb lists only in-frame clones, some missing. The sample holds approximately 74,000 clones; approximately 80% are singletons and the top ten take about 2.9%. Trimming shortened V by 5 bases and J by 1 base, and 12 bases separated the two germline ends. The CDR3 is 15 residues long. CDR1 and CDR2 from the germline V gene are LNHNV and YYDKDF (reference sequence). Worth noting for this clone: Its antigen is as yet unknown.

No culture or expansion preceded analysis of these blood cells. The sample in question was PBMCs, obtained before nivolumab (anti-PD-1) treatment. V and J are TRBV15 and TRBJ1-5, with D tentatively TRBD1 (5 bases). The TCR sequence derives from a person aged 40 to 85 with oral cavity squamous cell carcinoma. The CDR3 bases are TGTGCCACCAGCCCCCGGGGCGGCAGCAATCAGCCCCAGCATTTT. This gives the protein CATSPRGGSNQPQHF.